This T cell receptor (beta chain) was captured by sequencing in a study of blood T cell repertoires in COVID-19. Study at large: Researchers got acute and convalescent COVID-19 samples from the United States, Italy and Spain. Nucleic acid was either cDNA or gDNA, and it came from T cells, B-cell-depleted T cells, or PBMCs.

Per the original data handling: Estimation of nucleated cell counts was performed using reference gene primer amplification. Profiling relied on immunoSEQ multiplex PCR, and the TCRdb table lists in-frame clones only, not all of them. The V and J calls and clone size are taken from that table; D and trimming were inferred from the DNA. The repertoire consists of about 240,000 clones, with roughly 83% occurring once and the leading ten covering roughly 9.6%. Germline-derived CDR1 and CDR2 are MDHEN and SYDVKM. Trimming took 6 bases from V and 9 from J, leaving 21 bases between them. The CDR3 is made up of 15 amino acids.

The TCR was taken from an elderly woman with acute or convalescent COVID-19. The source material was peripheral blood. The V gene is TRBV28, the J gene TRBJ1-5; possible D gene TRBD1, 5 bases. CDR3 loop: CASSPPGSGVRPQHF. The CDR3 DNA reads TGTGCCAGCAGCCCGCCAGGGAGCGGGGTGAGGCCCCAGCATTTT.